These 5 T cell receptor beta chains came from one sample sequenced in a study of yellow fever vaccine responses in identical twins. TCRdb redid the calling of the RT-PCR reads with MiXCR, one entry per CDR3 protein. The sample lists some 35,000 distinct CDR3 sequences, 50% to 75% occurring once. The sample consisted of T cells from blood (PBMCs), unsorted or a sorted subset (not recorded which), taken before or after yellow fever vaccination (not recorded which). The receptors originated from a woman aged 18-29 years who received the yellow fever vaccine.

This clonotype was counted a few times. The chain uses TRBV2 and TRBJ2-1; D could derive from TRBD1 or TRBD2 (7 bases each). With 10 bases removed from V and 8 bases from J, the gap between germline ends came to 15 bases. Germline V CDR1 and CDR2: SNHLY, FYNNEI. This CDR3 region has 12 residues. CDR3 loop: CATQGGDHEQFF. CDR3 nucleotides: TGTGCCACGCAGGGGGGGGACCATGAGCAGTTCTTC.

The rearrangement links TRBV9 to TRBJ1-2; no clear D gene. Looked up from germline, CDR1 is SGDLS and CDR2 is YYNGEE. This CDR3 comprises 12 residues. The V and J ends lost 4 bases and 6 bases respectively, with 10 bases between them. This chain's CDR3 is CASSSRIDGYTF. The CDR3 bases are TGTGCCAGCAGCTCTAGGATAGATGGCTACACCTTC. Supplemented by reference TRBV9 and TRBJ1-2, the full variable domain reads DSGVTQTPKHLITATGQRVTLRCSPRSGDLSVYWYQQSLDQGLQFLIQYYNGEERAKGNILERFSAQQFPDLHSELNLSSLELGDSALYFCASSSRIDGYTFGSGTRLTVV.

The chain is built from TRBV12-3 or TRBV12-4 and TRBJ2-2; weak D call: TRBD1 (5 bases). Trimming pared 5 bases from V and 8 bases from J, leaving 6 bases between. The CDR3 sequence is 11 residues long. The CDR3 loop is CASSPGGELFF. CDR3 nucleotides: TGTGCCAGCAGTCCAGGGGGGGAGCTGTTTTTT.

This clonotype was seen a few times. The V call is TRBV5-1, the J call TRBJ2-1, with 13 bases matching TRBD2. Germline trimming cut 3 bases from V and 6 bases from J; bases unmatched to any gene: 3. Germline lookup yields CDR1 SGHRS and CDR2 YFSETQ. This CDR3 region has 15 residues. The CDR3 loop is CASSSRTSGSNEQFF. CDR3 nucleotides: TGCGCCAGCAGCTCCCGGACTAGCGGGAGCAATGAGCAGTTCTTC.

The chain combines TRBV11-3 with TRBJ2-1, with 8 bases matching TRBD1. The trim removed 5 bases at V and 8 bases at J, leaving 5 bases unmatched. The germline gives CDR1 SGHNT, CDR2 YENEEA. The CDR3 is made up of 13 amino acids. As DNA, the CDR3 is TGTGCCAGCAGCCACGGACAGGGCGATGAGCAGTTCTTC. It translates to CASSHGQGDEQFF.